This T cell receptor (beta chain) was obtained from a study of beta chain features in type 1 diabetes (dated by TCRdb to the late 2010s). About the study as a whole: Mean age, gender distribution, total cell number and subset yield were not different between patients and healthy donors. A total of under 140,000,000 sorted cells were examined across all samples, and the number of cells per subset was strongly correlated with RNA yield. The study compared TCRB repertoires of sorted circulating CD4+ T cell subsets between recently diagnosed type 1 diabetes patients and matched healthy donors. Whereas all 28 donors provided naive and central memory subsets, regulatory and stem cell-like memory subsets were isolated from just 8 patients and roughly 8 healthy donors. What the work shows at the level of the full study, not this receptor alone: Because small numbers of individuals were included in the HLA sub-analyses, any influence of HLA type on TCRB rearrangement was left unresolved. Naive, central memory and regulatory TCRB repertoires appeared more similar among patients than among healthy donors. At VDJ recombination sites, patients with type 1 diabetes made fewer insertions and deleted more nucleotides, a pattern implying thymic rearrangement abnormalities. In all four CD4+ subsets, TCRB CDR3 length was moderately but significantly shorter in type 1 diabetes patients. PCR may preferentially amplify shorter templates, but because patient and control samples were amplified and corrected together, any resulting skew would affect both groups equally. Sequencing cDNA rather than genomic DNA could over-represent highly expressing activated cells, although activation and CD3 levels did not differ between groups.

All of the isolated RNA was reverse transcribed with the High Capacity cDNA Reverse Transcription Kit, so expressed TCRB transcripts were sequenced. Deep immunoSEQ sequencing was performed on naive, central memory and regulatory T cell samples, with an average of around 3.4 million total reads per sample. Sorted cells were lysed in RLT buffer and RNA was extracted with DNase-treated RNeasy Micro or Mini kits, depending on cell number. To prevent cross-contamination, each cell subset was processed individually, whereas patient and healthy donor samples were processed jointly. TCRB sequences were amplified from cDNA with the immunoSEQ multiplex PCR, producing 87-bp fragments spanning the CDR3 region. Sequencing of the amplicons was done on the Illumina HiSeq platform. Per the authors' processing: Synthetic template baselines were used to correct PCR bias computationally, reads within Hamming distance 2 were collapsed together, and singletons that could not be merged were discarded. Reads were aligned against IMGT so that V, D and J genes, CDR3 length and insertions or deletions at six rearrangement sites could be assigned. Clonotype counts were normalized to sorted cell number within each subset before computing true diversity and Gini coefficients with the tcR R package. The overlap coefficient, calculated on TCRB nucleotide sequences, was used to quantify repertoire sharing. Out-of-frame TCRB sequences from naive cells were analyzed to stand in for the pre-selection repertoire. TCRdb holds this immuneACCESS table with in-frame rearrangements only. Some clones are missing; in checked studies, unresolved V genes explain under half, and the rest has no known cause. Clonal size and the V and J genes are those of that table, whereas D and trimming came from the DNA. The sample records under 900,000 clones, roughly 15% of which are singletons. Together, the top ten hold roughly 0.025% of the sample.

About this clone itself: Its antigen has not been determined. No base qualities exist here, and no much larger clone lies one base off it.

V loses 6 bases of germline sequence and J loses 0 bases, and the interval between the two ends is 15 bases. From its cysteine to its phenylalanine, the CDR3 spans 15 amino acids. Kept here is only the CDR3 DNA, which spans 45 bases and is read in frame from base 1. The germline V gene (reference sequence) specifies LNHDA as CDR1 and SQIVND as CDR2. Each donor gave one peripheral blood draw, averaging approximately 0.11 L, which was collected into heparinised tubes. Using a panel that included CD45RO, CCR7, CD25, CD127, CD95 and CD27, naive, central memory, regulatory and stem cell-like memory CD4+ T cells were sorted on a BD FACSAria II. A purity above 98% was achieved for all sorted populations. PBMCs were separated immediately by Lymphoprep density gradient centrifugation and were stained directly, without being cultured. Samples were stained and sorted in pairs, with one healthy donor and one patient per experiment, so that batch effects were minimized.

This sequence originates from a woman younger than 35 in good health. Sequences were obtained from naive CD4+ T cells from blood. The cell subset or site label, read with the paper, signifies: true naive CD4+ T cells. The rearranged segments are TRBV19 and TRBJ2-7; the D gene is perhaps TRBD1, from 6 matching bases. The CDR3 is CASSPRGIHSYEQYF. In nucleotide form, the sequence is TGTGCCAGTAGCCCCAGGGGTATCCACTCCTACGAGCAGTACTTC. This CDR3, with the reference TRBV19 and TRBJ2-7 proteins standing in past its ends, gives the full variable domain DGGITQSPKYLFRKEGQNVTLSCEQNLNHDAMYWYRQDPGQGLRLIYYSQIVNDFQKGDIAEGYSVSREKKESFPLTVTSAQKNPTAFYLCASSPRGIHSYEQYFGPGTRLTVT.